Shown below are 20 T cell receptor beta chains from a single sample sequenced in a study of regulatory T cells in long-lasting Graves disease (dated by TCRdb to 2020 to 2022). Library method: multiplex PCR. Sequencing was performed on an Illumina HiSeq 4000. To build TCR beta libraries, CDR3 regions were amplified by Arm-PCR using iRepertoire HTBI primers. TCRdb reanalyzed the raw reads on its own, using fastp at Q25 for trimming and MiXCR for clone calling, and kept in-frame beta chains. Duplicate CDR3 protein sequences are folded into a single record with the most common DNA and genes. This sample holds about 430,000 distinct CDR3 sequences; 21% were observed only once. Of the sample, roughly an eighth is held by the ten largest clones. The label giving this sample's time point can be read as: persistent/refractory GD, antithyroid drugs over 5 years with positive TRAb. For both TCR sequencing and RNA sequencing, RNA was extracted from PBMCs in TRIzol.

Material: peripheral blood mononuclear cells (PBMCs), obtained when the disease was refractory, from a patient treated with antithyroid drugs. These receptors were collected from a female donor with Graves disease.

The chain couples TRBV7-9 to TRBJ2-3; TRBD1 aligns across 9 bases. This CDR3 is built from 16 residues. V shed 5 bases, J shed 6 bases, and the junction held 12 bases outside the gene matches. Germline V gene lookup returns CDR1 SEHNR and CDR2 FQNEAQ (reference sequence). DNA of the CDR3: TGTGCCAGCAGCCCCCGACAGGGGGGAGAGGGTGATACGCAGTATTTT. It encodes CASSPRQGGEGDTQYF.

This clonotype showed up many times. V usage is TRBV7-9 and J usage is TRBJ2-2, with TRBD1 as a possible D gene (5 bases). Germline V lookup: CDR1 SEHNR, CDR2 FQNEAQ (reference sequence). This CDR3 is 15 amino acids long. Trimming left V 0 bases short and J 1 base short, with 6 bases between. The CDR3 region has the DNA TGTGCCAGCAGCTTAGCAGACAGGAACACCGGGGAGCTGTTTTTT. Amino acids: CASSLADRNTGELFF.

This clonotype appeared many times. The chain joins TRBV12-3 or TRBV12-4 to TRBJ2-7; 7 bases align to TRBD2. V gave up 6 bases and J gave up 4 bases; unmatched junction bases: 6. CDR3 length: 13 residues. The CDR3 nucleotides are TGTGCCAGCAGCACTAGCGAGGGATACGAGCAGTACTTC. Amino acids: CASSTSEGYEQYF.

This clonotype was observed at least ten times. The chain has TRBV28 and TRBJ1-1; D gene uncertain. The CDR3 has 14 amino acids. Germline lookup yields CDR1 MDHEN and CDR2 SYDVKM. Trimming pared 5 bases from V and 2 bases from J, leaving 12 bases between. CDR3 nucleotide sequence: TGTGCCAGCAGTCCCCCCTGGGTTAACACTGAAGCTTTCTTT. Translating gives CASSPPWVNTEAFF.

At least ten counts were recorded for this clonotype. The V call is TRBV6-5, the J call TRBJ2-7; D tentatively fits TRBD1 or TRBD2 (5 bases each). This CDR3 is 14 amino acids long. The ends were cut back, 5 bases at V and 4 bases at J, with 15 bases in the middle. Germline V lookup: CDR1 MNHEY, CDR2 SVGAGI. The CDR3 loop reads CASSQSTEGYEQYF. The CDR3 DNA follows: TGTGCCAGCAGTCAATCGACAGAGGGGTACGAGCAGTACTTC.

This clonotype has a handful of counts. V gene TRBV7-3 combines with J gene TRBJ2-5; possible D gene TRBD2, 6 bases. This CDR3 contains 15 residues. Germline-derived CDR1 and CDR2 are SGHTA and FQGTGA. The germline V and J ends were trimmed by 2 bases and 5 bases, with 15 bases remaining between them. The CDR3 reads CASSLGLGLAETQYF. Here the CDR3 DNA reads TGTGCCAGCAGCTTAGGTTTAGGCCTAGCGGAGACCCAGTACTTC.

In this sample, this clonotype turned up many times. The V gene is TRBV20-1, the J gene TRBJ1-2; 7 bases line up with TRBD1. Germline-derived CDR1 and CDR2 are DFQATT and SNEGSKA (reference sequence). V shed 3 bases, J shed 7 bases, and the junction held 5 bases outside the gene matches. This CDR3 comprises 12 residues. This CDR3 reads CSARTGRGGYTF. The CDR3 coding sequence is TGCAGTGCTAGGACAGGGAGGGGTGGCTACACCTTC.

This clonotype was detected ten times or more. The V and J genes are TRBV29-1 and TRBJ2-7; D is unclear. Per germline, CDR1 SQVTM and CDR2 ANQGSEA. The CDR3 extends over 13 amino acids. Trimming shortened V by 4 bases and J by 0 bases, and 10 bases separated the two germline ends. CDR3 amino acids: CSVGILSSYEQYF. The CDR3 bases are TGCAGCGTTGGCATCCTGTCCTCCTACGAGCAGTACTTC.

In this sample, this clonotype turned up many times. The chain is built from TRBV24-1 and TRBJ1-4; perhaps TRBD1 as D (5 bases). This CDR3 spans 14 amino acids. Germline-derived CDR1 and CDR2 are KGHDR and SFDVKD. The V end lost 3 bases, the J end lost 8 bases, and 12 bases lay between the germline ends. CDR3 sequence: CATSDAGRTEKLFF. The CDR3 bases are TGTGCCACCAGTGATGCGGGGCGAACGGAAAAACTGTTTTTT.

The sample holds a few counts of this clonotype. The chain recombines TRBV7-9 with TRBJ2-2; D is unclear. V was shortened by 3 bases and J by 0 bases, with 5 bases between the two germline ends. The CDR3 contains 14 residues. Looked up from germline, CDR1 is SEHNR and CDR2 is FQNEAQ (reference sequence). The CDR3 DNA sequence: TGTGCCAGCAGCTTTGGGACGAACACCGGGGAGCTGTTTTTT. It translates to CASSFGTNTGELFF.

This clonotype was observed many times. The chain uses TRBV2 and TRBJ1-5; D may be TRBD1 (6 bases). Deletions cut 8 bases from V and 4 bases from J, with 15 bases between. Per the germline V gene, CDR1 is SNHLY and CDR2 is FYNNEI. CDR3 length: 14 amino acids. The CDR3 region has the DNA TGTGCCAGCGGTGGGACAAATGGTAATCAGCCCCAGCATTTT. Encoded protein: CASGGTNGNQPQHF.

This clonotype was counted between two and nine times. This rearrangement joins TRBV12-3 or TRBV12-4 to TRBJ2-5; D remains ambiguous. The assigned J gene may be wrong: the sequence end matches TRBJ2-1 better. There are 15 residues in the CDR3. The CDR3 loop is CASSLQAPVSNEQFF. The CDR3 bases are TGTGCCAGCAGTTTACAAGCGCCAGTCTCGAATGAGCAGTTCTTC.

The sample holds many counts of this clonotype. This chain uses TRBV2 with TRBJ2-7, with D unclear. V dropped 7 bases and J dropped 2 bases, with 9 bases sitting between them. There are 12 residues in the CDR3. Germline V gene lookup returns CDR1 SNHLY and CDR2 FYNNEI. The CDR3 loop reads CASNGPPYEQYF. DNA for the CDR3: TGTGCCAGCAACGGACCACCCTACGAGCAGTACTTC.

This clonotype was seen at least ten times. This chain uses TRBV2 with TRBJ1-3; 10 nucleotides align to TRBD1. CDR1 is SNHLY, CDR2 FYNNEI, per germline. V trimming: 3 bases; J trimming: 2 bases; junction bases outside the gene matches: 10. This CDR3 region has 18 residues. Here the CDR3 reads CASSEGQGKYVAGNTIYF. The DNA of the CDR3 is TGTGCCAGCAGTGAGGGACAGGGGAAGTACGTTGCTGGAAACACCATATATTTT.

Comment on this clonotype: A much larger clone sits a single nucleotide away, making a read error possible. CDR3 in DNA: TGCAGTGCTAGCTCTCCAAACGGGAGAGGTCACGAGCAGTACTTC. It yields the protein CSASSPNGRGHEQYF. V usage is TRBV20-1 and J usage is TRBJ2-7, with a tentative D call TRBD2 (6 bases). Germline CDR1 reads DFQATT; CDR2 reads SNEGSKA (reference sequence). Trimming took 3 bases from V and 5 from J, leaving 20 bases between them. The CDR3 consists of 15 residues.

This clonotype has only a few counts. V gene TRBV5-1 combines with J gene TRBJ2-7; D may be TRBD1 (5 bases). The CDR3 is 14 residues long. The V and J ends lost 4 bases and 2 bases respectively, with 13 bases between them. Germline V gene lookup returns CDR1 SGHRS and CDR2 YFSETQ. The CDR3 is CASSPEDSAYEQYF. DNA for the CDR3: TGCGCCAGCAGCCCCGAAGACAGCGCCTACGAGCAGTACTTC.

This chain joins TRBV7-9 and TRBJ2-5; 12 nucleotides line up with TRBD2. After removal of 5 bases from V and 5 bases from J, the junction contained 6 bases not matched to a gene. CDR1 and CDR2 from the germline V gene are SEHNR and FQNEAQ (reference sequence). This CDR3 is built from 15 residues. In DNA, the CDR3 is TGTGCCAGCAGCGCGACTAGCGGGAGCGGGGAGACCCAGTACTTC. The encoded protein is CASSATSGSGETQYF.

This clonotype was picked up a small number of times. The chain couples TRBV12-3 or TRBV12-4 to TRBJ2-7; TRBD2 aligns across 11 bases. The CDR3 runs to 14 residues. The trim removed 7 bases at V and 1 base at J, leaving 3 bases unmatched. The CDR3, as DNA: TGTGCCAGCAATCCTAGCGGGAGGTCCTACGAGCAGTACTTC. This encodes CASNPSGRSYEQYF.

This clonotype was observed a handful of times. Because the CDR3 is missing its conserved closing phenylalanine or tryptophan, this is likely a read error. The V call is TRBV20-1, the J call TRBJ1-1; TRBD1 matches at 8 bases. The CDR3 extends over 14 amino acids. From germline, CDR1 is DFQATT and CDR2 SNEGSKA (reference sequence). The ends lost 3 bases at V and 0 bases at J; junction bases unmatched: 3. CDR3: CSARQGAVNTEAFL. The CDR3 nucleotides read TGCAGTGCTAGGCAGGGGGCGGTGAACACTGAAGCTTTCCTT.

This clonotype was detected many times. The chain couples TRBV18 to TRBJ2-5, with 7 bases fitting TRBD2. The CDR3 runs 14 residues. Trimming removed 2 bases from V and 4 bases from J; junction bases left unmatched: 4. Germline values: CDR1 KGHSH, CDR2 LQKENI. The CDR3 nucleotides are TGTGCCAGCTCACCAGCGGGAGCTGGAGAGACCCAGTACTTC. This gives the protein CASSPAGAGETQYF.